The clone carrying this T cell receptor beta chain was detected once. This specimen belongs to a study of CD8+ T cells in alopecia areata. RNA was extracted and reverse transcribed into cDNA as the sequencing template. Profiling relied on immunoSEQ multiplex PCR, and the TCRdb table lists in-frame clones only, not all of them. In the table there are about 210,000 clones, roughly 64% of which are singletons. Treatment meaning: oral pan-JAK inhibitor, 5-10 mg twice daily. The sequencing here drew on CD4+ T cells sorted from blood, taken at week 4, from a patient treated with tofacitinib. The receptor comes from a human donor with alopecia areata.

The CDR3 region is CATTKDGATYNEQFF. DNA of the CDR3: TGTGCCACGACCAAAGACGGAGCTACGTACAATGAGCAGTTCTTC. The chain has TRBV6-5 and TRBJ2-1; D uncertain. The CDR3 spans 15 residues. Germline V gene data show CDR1 as MNHEY and CDR2 as SVGAGI. Trimming took off 10 bases at V and 4 bases at J, with 20 bases between the two ends.